This T cell receptor beta chain appears in the sequencing data of a study of memory CD4+ T cells and cytomegalovirus serostatus. Study-wide context: Healthy Belgian adult donors included about nine CMV-positive and around 25 CMV-negative people.

Study results and limitations: Suggested: most of the CMV-linked TCR signature lies in CD4+ memory cells.

The sort gate was single viable CD3+CD4+CD8-CD45RO+ cells for memory CD4+ T cells. As to this clone: Its matching antigen is unknown.

Sequenced by immunoSEQ multiplex PCR; TCRdb stores in-frame clones only, minus some. The table includes 50,000 or so clones, roughly 80% detected once. Germline lookup yields CDR1 SGHTA and CDR2 FQGNSA. The CDR3 sequence is 15 residues long. V lost 6 bases to trimming and J lost 3 bases, with 15 bases between them. The receptor was isolated from an adult in good health and CMV-seropositive. The rearrangement joins TRBV7-2 to TRBJ1-3, with TRBD1 as a possible D gene (6 bases). Sequences were obtained from memory CD4+ T cells from blood. CDR3 residues: CASSKTGVVGNTIYF. Here the CDR3 DNA reads TGTGCCAGCAGTAAGACAGGAGTAGTTGGAAACACCATATATTTT.